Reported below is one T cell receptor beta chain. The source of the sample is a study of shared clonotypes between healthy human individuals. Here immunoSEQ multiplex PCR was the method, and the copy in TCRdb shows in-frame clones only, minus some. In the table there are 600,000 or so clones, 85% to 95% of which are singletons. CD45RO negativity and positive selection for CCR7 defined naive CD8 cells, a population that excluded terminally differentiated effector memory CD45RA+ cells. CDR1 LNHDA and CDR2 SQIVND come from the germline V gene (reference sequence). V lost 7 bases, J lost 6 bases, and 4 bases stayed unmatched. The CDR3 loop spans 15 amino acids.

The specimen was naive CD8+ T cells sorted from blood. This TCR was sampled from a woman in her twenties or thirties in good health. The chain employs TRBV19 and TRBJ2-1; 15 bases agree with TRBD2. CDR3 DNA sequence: TGTGCCAGTATGGGACTAGCGGGAGGATTCAATGAGCAGTTCTTC. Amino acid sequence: CASMGLAGGFNEQFF.